Listed below are T cell receptor beta chains from one sample, sequenced in a study of CD8 T cells in ankylosing spondylitis. TCRdb processed the 5' RACE reads anew with MiXCR; each CDR3 protein has one entry. This sample has 400,000 or so distinct CDR3 sequences, with 25% to 30% found just once. The specimen was blood, either unsorted or a sorted T cell fraction (not recorded which). Receptor source: a male donor with ankylosing spondylitis. The CDR3 runs from the conserved cysteine through the conserved F or W. D genes are given only for firm matches. Some rows have no size entry. The others give once, few or many, or a class for an expanded clone.

CDR3 DNA: TGCAGTGCTAGAACGGCAGGGGGATCACCCCTCCACTTT; CDR3 protein: CSARTAGGSPLHF; V gene: TRBV20-1; clone size: NA; D gene: TRBD1; J gene: TRBJ1-6
CDR3 DNA: TGCAGCGTTGAGATTCTAGCCAAAAACATTCAGTACTTC; CDR3 protein: CSVEILAKNIQYF; V gene: TRBV29-1; clone size: NA; D gene: NA; J gene: TRBJ2-4
CDR3 DNA: TGCAGCGTTCAGACAGGGGGAGTGAACACTGAAGCTTTCTTT; CDR3 protein: CSVQTGGVNTEAFF; V gene: TRBV29-1; clone size: many; D gene: TRBD1; J gene: TRBJ1-1
CDR3 DNA: TGTGCCATCAGTGATGAGGGGCGAACTGAAGCTTTCTTT; CDR3 protein: CAISDEGRTEAFF; V gene: TRBV10-3; clone size: NA; D gene: NA; J gene: TRBJ1-1
CDR3 DNA: TGCGCCAGCAGCCAAGGCCCACGAGGGGGTTCAGAAGGCTACACCTTC; CDR3 protein: CASSQGPRGGSEGYTF; V gene: TRBV4-1; clone size: NA; D gene: NA; J gene: TRBJ1-2
CDR3 DNA: TGTGCCAGCAGTTTTCAGCCGGGGCTCGGCAATCAGCCCCAGCATTTT; CDR3 protein: CASSFQPGLGNQPQHF; V gene: TRBV12-3/TRBV12-4; clone size: few; D gene: NA; J gene: TRBJ1-5
CDR3 DNA: TGCGCCAGCAGCCAACCAGGGGACGGTCAGCCCCAGCATTTT; CDR3 protein: CASSQPGDGQPQHF; V gene: TRBV10-2; clone size: few; D gene: NA; J gene: TRBJ1-5
CDR3 DNA: TGCAGTGCTAGCCCCGGGCCAGATACGCAGTATTTT; CDR3 protein: CSASPGPDTQYF; V gene: TRBV20-1; clone size: few; D gene: NA; J gene: TRBJ2-3
CDR3 DNA: TGTGCCAGCAGCACCTACTACGGGGGACGTAGCACTGAAGCTTTCTTT; CDR3 protein: CASSTYYGGRSTEAFF; V gene: TRBV3-1; clone size: NA; D gene: NA; J gene: TRBJ1-1
CDR3 DNA: TGTGCCAGCAGCCAAGTCTCTGGAAACACCATATATTTT; CDR3 protein: CASSQVSGNTIYF; V gene: TRBV7-9; clone size: many; D gene: NA; J gene: TRBJ1-3
CDR3 DNA: TGTGCCAGCAGTGAACTCGGGACAGGGGGATCTGGGGCCAACGTCCTGACTTTC; CDR3 protein: CASSELGTGGSGANVLTF; V gene: TRBV6-1; clone size: many; D gene: TRBD1; J gene: TRBJ2-6
CDR3 DNA: TGCGCCAGCAGCCGTTCCTACTCGGACGACACTGAAGCTTTCTTT; CDR3 protein: CASSRSYSDDTEAFF; V gene: TRBV5-1; clone size: NA; D gene: NA; J gene: TRBJ1-1
CDR3 DNA: TGCGCCAGCACGGGAGGTAGCGGGACCCACGAGCAGTACTTC; CDR3 protein: CASTGGSGTHEQYF; V gene: TRBV5-1; clone size: many; D gene: TRBD2; J gene: TRBJ2-7
CDR3 DNA: TGTGCCAGCAGCTGGGCTAGCGGGAGTTCCTACAATGAGCAGTTCTTC; CDR3 protein: CASSWASGSSYNEQFF; V gene: TRBV7-9; clone size: few; D gene: TRBD2; J gene: TRBJ2-1
CDR3 DNA: TGCGCCAGCAGTGGGCCGGGGGAGCAGTTCTTC; CDR3 protein: CASSGPGEQFF; V gene: TRBV5-1; clone size: many; D gene: NA; J gene: TRBJ2-1
CDR3 DNA: TGTGCCAGCAGTGCCCCACACCTCTCTGGAAACACCACATATTTT; CDR3 protein: CASSAPHLSGNTTYF; V gene: TRBV25-1; clone size: NA; D gene: NA; J gene: TRBJ1-3
CDR3 DNA: TGCGCCAGCAGTTTGGGACGGCCCTATGGCTACACCTTC; CDR3 protein: CASSLGRPYGYTF; V gene: TRBV5-1; clone size: few; D gene: NA; J gene: TRBJ1-2
CDR3 DNA: TGTGCCAGCAGCGCCGGGACTAGCACTTACTCTGGGACCCAGTACTTC; CDR3 protein: CASSAGTSTYSGTQYF; V gene: TRBV7-8; clone size: NA; D gene: TRBD2; J gene: TRBJ2-5
CDR3 DNA: TGTGCTAGTGGTTTCGGGACAGTCCTTCCAAACACCATATATTTT; CDR3 protein: CASGFGTVLPNTIYF; V gene: TRBV12-5; clone size: NA; D gene: TRBD1; J gene: TRBJ1-3
CDR3 DNA: TGTGCCAGCAGTTCAGCAAGGGGACTAGCGGGGCCTTACAATGAGCAGTTCTTC; CDR3 protein: CASSSARGLAGPYNEQFF; V gene: TRBV12-3/TRBV12-4; clone size: NA; D gene: TRBD2; J gene: TRBJ2-1
CDR3 DNA: TGCGCCAGCCGACCGTTGCCCTTCCCAGGGGGGGCCAACGTCCTGACTTTC; CDR3 protein: CASRPLPFPGGANVLTF; V gene: TRBV4-1; clone size: NA; D gene: NA; J gene: TRBJ2-6
CDR3 DNA: TGTGCCAGCAGCCTACAGCCCTCGGGCGGAAACACCATATATTTT; CDR3 protein: CASSLQPSGGNTIYF; V gene: TRBV11-2; clone size: NA; D gene: NA; J gene: TRBJ1-3
CDR3 DNA: TGTGCCATCACCCGGCGGAGCGGGAGTTTAAATGAGCAGTTCTTC; CDR3 protein: CAITRRSGSLNEQFF; V gene: TRBV10-3; clone size: NA; D gene: TRBD2; J gene: TRBJ2-1
CDR3 DNA: TGTGCCAGCAGCTTCGGGGCTATAAACAATGAGCAGTTCTTC; CDR3 protein: CASSFGAINNEQFF; V gene: TRBV2; clone size: few; D gene: NA; J gene: TRBJ2-1
CDR3 DNA: TGCAGTGCGTACAGCGCCGCCCGGAATAGCAATCAGCCCCAGCATTTT; CDR3 protein: CSAYSAARNSNQPQHF; V gene: TRBV20-1; clone size: NA; D gene: NA; J gene: TRBJ1-5
CDR3 DNA: TGTGCCAGCAGTTTACGGACAGGGAACGATGGCTACACCTTC; CDR3 protein: CASSLRTGNDGYTF; V gene: TRBV27; clone size: NA; D gene: TRBD1; J gene: TRBJ1-2
CDR3 DNA: TGTGCCAGCAGTCTCCAGGGGGCGTGGGGCACTGAAGCTTTCTTT; CDR3 protein: CASSLQGAWGTEAFF; V gene: TRBV12-3/TRBV12-4; clone size: NA; D gene: TRBD1; J gene: TRBJ1-1
CDR3 DNA: TGTGCCAGCAGCCCTATGACAGATGAAGCTTTCTTT; CDR3 protein: CASSPMTDEAFF; V gene: TRBV7-9; clone size: NA; D gene: NA; J gene: TRBJ1-1
CDR3 DNA: TGTGCCAGCTCTACCGGCAGTTCACGCTACGAGCAGTACTTC; CDR3 protein: CASSTGSSRYEQYF; V gene: TRBV18; clone size: few; D gene: NA; J gene: TRBJ2-7